This TCR beta chain was identified in a study of Ad26.COV2.S vaccination and SARS-CoV-2 variants. Study-level points and caveats: Recipients given vaccine exceeded placebo recipients in spike-specific TCR breadth.

The treatment is: approximately 18 received Ad26.COV2.S at low or high dose, single or two shots; roughly five received placebo; per-sample allocation not given. Sampling was performed 63 days after the first vaccine or placebo injection. Cohort 1b enrolled adults aged 18-55 years in Boston. Assay used: immunoSEQ multiplex PCR; TCRdb lists only in-frame clones, some missing. The sample yields about 680,000 clones, roughly 90% seen once. CDR1 MNHEY and CDR2 SMNVEV come from the germline V gene (reference sequence). J gave up 1 base and V 6 bases, and 15 bases lay outside the gene matches. This CDR3 has 18 residues. Concerning this clone: Its antigen is unknown.

The J gene is TRBJ2-1, the V gene TRBV27; 7 bases are a match to TRBD1. The sequence derives from a person between 18 and 65 years old who received the Ad26.COV2.S COVID-19 vaccine or a placebo. The sequencing here drew on peripheral blood, taken in a trial of Ad26.COV2.S vaccine versus placebo. The CDR3: CASRYHPLTGISYNEQFF. CDR3 nucleotide sequence: TGTGCCAGCAGATACCACCCTTTGACAGGGATTTCCTACAATGAGCAGTTCTTC.